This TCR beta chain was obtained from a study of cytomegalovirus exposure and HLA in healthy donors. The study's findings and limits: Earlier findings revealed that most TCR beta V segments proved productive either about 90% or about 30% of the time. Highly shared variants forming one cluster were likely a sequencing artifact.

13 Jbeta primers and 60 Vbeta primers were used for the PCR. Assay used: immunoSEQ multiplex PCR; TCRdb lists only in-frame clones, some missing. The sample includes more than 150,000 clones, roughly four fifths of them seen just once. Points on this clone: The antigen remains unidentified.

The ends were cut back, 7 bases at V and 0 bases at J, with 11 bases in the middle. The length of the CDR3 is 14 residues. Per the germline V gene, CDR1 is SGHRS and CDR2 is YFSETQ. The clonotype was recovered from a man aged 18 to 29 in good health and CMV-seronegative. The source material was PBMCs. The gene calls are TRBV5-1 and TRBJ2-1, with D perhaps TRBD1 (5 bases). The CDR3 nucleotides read TGCGCCAGCCAAGCTGACAGCTCCTACAATGAGCAGTTCTTC. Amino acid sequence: CASQADSSYNEQFF.